This TCR beta chain was identified during a study of T cells after yellow fever vaccination. Whole-study findings and limits: After the booster, over 95% of CD4 and more than 75% of CD8 primary-response clones were re-detected.

TCRdb reanalysed the 5' RACE reads using MiXCR and keeps one entry per CDR3 protein. The top ten hold 2% to 3% of the sample, which has about 130,000 distinct CDR3 sequences, 7.4% seen once. This clonotype was recorded at least ten times. Its matching antigen is unknown. V was trimmed by 0 bases and J by 8 bases, leaving 14 bases between them. The CDR3 is 15 amino acids. The germline V gene encodes CDR1 MGHRA and CDR2 YSYEKL. The chain employs TRBV4-1 and TRBJ1-5; D is unresolved. Sequencing was performed on CD4+ T cells sorted from PBMCs, taken 10 to 11 days after the first yellow fever vaccination. The source is a man between 18 and 35 years old who received the YFV17D yellow fever vaccine. CDR3 nucleotides: TGCGCCAGCAGCCAAGATGGTACCCAGGAGGAGCCCCAGCATTTT. Translation gives CASSQDGTQEEPQHF.